One T cell receptor (beta chain) is described in this entry. What it binds is not known. Assay used: immunoSEQ multiplex PCR; TCRdb lists only in-frame clones, some missing. The repertoire includes about 520,000 clones, 65% to 85% of them detected once, and approximately 11% sits in the top ten. The sample is drawn from a study of shared clonotypes between healthy human individuals. Study-wide results and limits: Only blood was sampled; tissue repertoires likely differ.

What was sequenced was PBMCs. This TCR came from a woman in her thirties or forties in good health. Some clones in this sample may be carry-over from other donors' samples.

DNA for the CDR3: TGTGCCAGCAGCCAGTCAACTAATGAAAAACTGTTTTTT. Translation gives CASSQSTNEKLFF. The V call is TRBV11-2, the J call TRBJ1-4, with no clear D. The V gene lost 5 bases and the J gene lost 0 bases, with 4 bases spanning the gap. This CDR3 is built from 13 residues. The V gene's germline CDR1 is SGHAT and CDR2 FQNNGV.